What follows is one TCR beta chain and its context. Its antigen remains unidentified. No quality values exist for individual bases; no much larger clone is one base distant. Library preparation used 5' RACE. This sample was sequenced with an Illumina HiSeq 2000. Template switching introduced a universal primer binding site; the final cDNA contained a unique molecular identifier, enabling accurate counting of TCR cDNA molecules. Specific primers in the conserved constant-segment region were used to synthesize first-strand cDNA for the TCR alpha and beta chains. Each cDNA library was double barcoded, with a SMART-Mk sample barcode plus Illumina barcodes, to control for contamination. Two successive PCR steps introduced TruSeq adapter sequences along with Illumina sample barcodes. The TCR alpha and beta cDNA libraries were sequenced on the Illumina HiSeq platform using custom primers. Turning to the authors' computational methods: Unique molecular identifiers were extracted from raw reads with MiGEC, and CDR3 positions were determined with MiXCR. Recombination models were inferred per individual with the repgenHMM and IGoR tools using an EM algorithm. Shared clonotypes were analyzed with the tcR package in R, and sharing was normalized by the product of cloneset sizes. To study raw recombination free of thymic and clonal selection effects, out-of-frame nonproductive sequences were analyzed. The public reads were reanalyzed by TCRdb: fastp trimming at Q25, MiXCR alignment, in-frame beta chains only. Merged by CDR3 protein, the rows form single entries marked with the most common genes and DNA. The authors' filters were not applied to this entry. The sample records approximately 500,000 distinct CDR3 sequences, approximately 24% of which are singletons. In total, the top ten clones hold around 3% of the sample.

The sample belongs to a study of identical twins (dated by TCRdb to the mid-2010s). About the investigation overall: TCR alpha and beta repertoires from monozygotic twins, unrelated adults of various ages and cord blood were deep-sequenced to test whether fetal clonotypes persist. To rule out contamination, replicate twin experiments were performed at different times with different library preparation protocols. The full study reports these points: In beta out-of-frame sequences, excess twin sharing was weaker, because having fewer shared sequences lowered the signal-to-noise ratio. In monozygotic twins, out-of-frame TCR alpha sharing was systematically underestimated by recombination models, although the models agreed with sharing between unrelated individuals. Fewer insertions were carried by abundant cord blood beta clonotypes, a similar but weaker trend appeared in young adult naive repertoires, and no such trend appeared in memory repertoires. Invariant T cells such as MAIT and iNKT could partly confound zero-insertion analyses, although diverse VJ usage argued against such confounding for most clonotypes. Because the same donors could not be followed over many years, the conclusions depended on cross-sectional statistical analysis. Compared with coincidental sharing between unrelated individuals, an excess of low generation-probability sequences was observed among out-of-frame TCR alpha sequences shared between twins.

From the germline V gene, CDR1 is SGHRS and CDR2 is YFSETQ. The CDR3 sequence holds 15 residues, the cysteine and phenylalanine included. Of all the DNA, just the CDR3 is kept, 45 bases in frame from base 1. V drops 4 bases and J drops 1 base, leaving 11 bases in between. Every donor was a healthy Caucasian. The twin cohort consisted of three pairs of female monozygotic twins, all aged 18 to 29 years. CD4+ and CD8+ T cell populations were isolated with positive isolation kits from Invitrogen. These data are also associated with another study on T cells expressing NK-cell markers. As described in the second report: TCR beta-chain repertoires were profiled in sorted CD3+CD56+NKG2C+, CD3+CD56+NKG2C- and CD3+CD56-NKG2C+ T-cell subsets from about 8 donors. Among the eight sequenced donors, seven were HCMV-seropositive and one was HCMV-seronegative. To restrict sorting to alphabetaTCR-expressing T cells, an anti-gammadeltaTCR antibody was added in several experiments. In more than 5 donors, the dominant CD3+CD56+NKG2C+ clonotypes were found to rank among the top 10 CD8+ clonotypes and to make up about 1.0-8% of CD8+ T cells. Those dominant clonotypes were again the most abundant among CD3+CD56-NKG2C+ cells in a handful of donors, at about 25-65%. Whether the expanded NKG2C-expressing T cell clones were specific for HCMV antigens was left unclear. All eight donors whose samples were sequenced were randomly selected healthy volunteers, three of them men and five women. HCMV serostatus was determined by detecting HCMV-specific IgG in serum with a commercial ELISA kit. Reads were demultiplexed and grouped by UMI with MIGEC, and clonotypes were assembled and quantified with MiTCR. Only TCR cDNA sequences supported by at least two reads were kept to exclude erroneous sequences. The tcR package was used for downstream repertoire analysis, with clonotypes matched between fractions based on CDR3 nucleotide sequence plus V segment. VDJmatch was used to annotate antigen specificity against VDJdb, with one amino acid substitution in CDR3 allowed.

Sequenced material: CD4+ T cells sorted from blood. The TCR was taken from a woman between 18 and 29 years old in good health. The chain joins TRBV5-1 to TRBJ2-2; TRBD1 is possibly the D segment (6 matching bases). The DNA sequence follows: TGCGCCAGCAGCGGGACGACAGGGAACACCGGGGAGCTGTTTTTT. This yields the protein CASSGTTGNTGELFF. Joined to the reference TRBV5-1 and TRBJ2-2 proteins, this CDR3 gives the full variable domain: KAGVTQTPRYLIKTRGQQVTLSCSPISGHRSVSWYQQTPGQGLQFLFEYFSETQRNKGNFPGRFSGRQFSNSRSEMNVSTLELGDSALYLCASSGTTGNTGELFFGEGSRLTVL.